A selection of T cell receptor beta chains follows, all from one sample in a study of cytomegalovirus exposure and HLA in healthy donors. The assay was immunoSEQ multiplex PCR, and TCRdb's table has in-frame clones only and misses some. Altogether roughly 240,000 clones are present, about 87% being singletons, with the ten largest covering about 3%. Sequencing was done on a sample of PBMCs. These receptors were collected from a man aged 18 to 29 in good health and CMV-seronegative. The CDR3 runs from the conserved cysteine through the conserved F or W. The order of the fields is V gene, CDR3 protein.

TRBV4-3 | CASSQQTSPSTDTQYF
TRBV2 | CASSERLDTQYF
TRBV5-1 | CASSLDATYGYTF
TRBV9 | CASSSDTGLYSRTGELFF
TRBV7-2 | CASSLNGRGLGELFF
TRBV11-2 | CASSEASGSPLHF
TRBV5-6 | CASSLSGGRQPQHF
TRBV13 | CARVWSGVGSYEQYF
TRBV25-1 | CASRASGTSYEQYF
TRBV7-2 | CASSPQGITNTGELFF
TRBV29-1 | CSVVIASETQYF
TRBV6-6 | CASRGLSNEQFF
TRBV7-3 | CASSFQAKARYTGELFF
TRBV7-9 | CASSLPAGLSRNTIYF
TRBV30 | CARARDRGSEQFF
TRBV4-1 | CASSQWGQRRSNTIYF
TRBV9 | CASNTGQGWPGNEKLFF
TRBV9 | CASSAWGEDQPQHF
TRBV27 | CASSFVVGFNEQFF
TRBV28 | CASSLPGPSYEQYF
TRBV27 | CASSLFGRGANTGELFF
TRBV4-3 | CASSHGLAKNEQFF
TRBV28 | CASSLLGQGYIPYF
TRBV7-2 | CASSWSDEQYF
TRBV30 | CAWSVSSGNTIYF
TRBV7-9 | CASGGRWVEDTQYF
TRBV7-9 | CASSSRDSQPGNTIYF
TRBV5-1 | CASSFPSGVETQYF
TRBV19 | CATSSVQEANQPQHF
TRBV5-4 | CASSWDNRNTIYF
TRBV27 | CASSPPDSSSYNEQFF
TRBV7-2 | CASRFTGPTNTEAFF
TRBV27 | CASPLYGYTF
TRBV6-1 | CASTRTSGQETQYF
TRBV27 | CASSLQLAADTQYF
TRBV18 | CASSPPRGQGASGNTIYF
TRBV19 | CASKGKLRVLGEGGYTF
TRBV9 | CASSVGGEDHEQYF
TRBV7-2 | CASSRRVAGGEKLFF
TRBV5-1 | CASSFNDRATEAFF
TRBV6-1 | CASSSPDRDGELFF
TRBV7-2 | CASSSDRQETQYF
TRBV28 | CASSRDISRQYF
TRBV28 | CASSLSGWEQYF
TRBV29-1 | CSVLDSHGDEQYF